These T cell receptor beta chains were read from a single sample in a study of CD8+ T cells in alopecia areata. The method was immunoSEQ multiplex PCR; TCRdb's version includes in-frame clones alone and lacks a portion of them. This sample has almost 250,000 clones, with 65% to 70% found just once. The sequencing here drew on CD4+ T cells sorted from blood, taken at week 0. These receptors were obtained from a human donor with alopecia areata. Each CDR3 is given with its conserved first and last residue.

j_call v_call cdr3_aa
TRBJ2-3 TRBV30 CAWTSGDSYTDTQYF
TRBJ1-5 TRBV30 CAWGDVGQPQHF
TRBJ2-3 TRBV5-1 CASSPGGGTDTQYF
TRBJ2-1 TRBV15 CATRELAGYNEQFF
TRBJ1-4 TRBV7-6 CASSLASQGSGEKLFF
TRBJ2-7 TRBV29-1 CSVSSAGHADEQYF
TRBJ2-7 TRBV18 CASSPDRVTGEQYF
TRBJ1-4 TRBV30 CAWSQGANEKLFF
TRBJ1-4 TRBV21-1 CASSRRVEKKMFF
TRBJ1-1 TRBV30 CAWSPSRLTIFGEAFF
TRBJ1-1 TRBV19 CASSTVRGSHTEAFF
TRBJ1-2 TRBV5-1 CASSLNGGDGYTF
TRBJ2-5 TRBV5-1 CASSLASETQYF
TRBJ2-1 TRBV15 CATSRDYSYNEQFF
TRBJ2-7 TRBV7-6 CASSLALGAPYEQYF
TRBJ1-1 TRBV2 CASRTTGVAEAFF
TRBJ2-1 TRBV30 CAWSALAGGYNEQFF
TRBJ2-4 TRBV4-1 CASSPLWGVAKNIQYF
TRBJ2-1 TRBV5-1 CASSATDSPYNEQFF
TRBJ2-5 TRBV5-1 CASRLEGVETQYF
TRBJ2-7 TRBV29-1 CSVIRRGSYEQYF
TRBJ1-2 TRBV5-1 CASSPDRIGGYTF
TRBJ2-7 TRBV14 CASRGTGSSSYEQYF
TRBJ2-5 TRBV30 CAWSRETQYF
TRBJ1-2 TRBV30 CAWSVNSYGYTF
TRBJ2-3 TRBV7-8 CASSLDGTSTDTQYF
TRBJ2-3 TRBV9 CASSPQGTRYTDTQYF
TRBJ2-7 TRBV7-2 CASSLSPWDREQYF
TRBJ2-7 TRBV25-1 CASSGYGGSEQYF
TRBJ2-1 TRBV29-1 CSSGQGNEQFF
TRBJ1-1 TRBV6-5 CASWGSSAGNTEAFF
TRBJ2-1 TRBV30 CAWSGLAGGPEFF
TRBJ2-1 TRBV15 CATSRDSRRQFF
TRBJ2-2 TRBV5-4 CASRFAGTYTGELFF
TRBJ2-3 TRBV6-6 CASSSDKDSYTDTQYF
TRBJ2-5 TRBV7-2 CASSLAAYQETQYF
TRBJ1-2 TRBV4-1 CASSQERERSYTF
- TRBV30 CAWSAGSYEQYF
TRBJ2-2 TRBV29-1 CSARTGTANTGELFF
TRBJ2-3 TRBV30 CAWSVKGADTQYF
TRBJ2-1 TRBV15 CATSRVSYEQFF
TRBJ1-1 TRBV12-5 CASGPKGLNTEAFF
TRBJ1-5 TRBV5-6 CASSLYGIRQPQHF
TRBJ1-5 TRBV11-2 CASSYRVTQPQHF
TRBJ2-1 TRBV7-2 CASSRRAESSYNEQFF
TRBJ2-2 TRBV15 CATSRAGSGEAGELFF
TRBJ2-5 TRBV25-1 CASSADVSPAETQYF
TRBJ1-6 TRBV6-5 CASNRVSNSPLHF
TRBJ1-2 TRBV6-6 CASSAIGYWGYTF
TRBJ1-4 TRBV7-3 CAIALLGSANEKLFF
TRBJ2-3 TRBV5-4 CASSAGGGTDTQYF
TRBJ2-2 TRBV5-1 CASRPTGVNTGELFF
TRBJ2-2 TRBV7-2 CASSSGQTAGELFF
TRBJ2-3 TRBV30 CAWAPELAGGMGTDTQYF
TRBJ1-2 TRBV29-1 CSAVGYDYTF
TRBJ2-5 TRBV29-1 CSVVDRAQETQYF